A single sample gave rise to the 9 T cell receptor beta chains below, sequenced in a study of post-analysis software for immune sequencing data. cDNA libraries of TCR beta carried unique molecular identifiers. TCRdb called the PCR reads again in MiXCR, with one record for every CDR3 protein. The repertoire includes around 710,000 distinct CDR3 sequences, around 42% of them detected once, and roughly 5.2% sits in the top ten. Overall study results and limits: There were five or six TRBV segments more frequent in patients than controls, and TRBV5-6, TRBV5-1 and TRBV20-1 were among them.

The antigens for these receptors are not known. The sequenced sample was blood. Every receptor here comes from a girl aged 5-17 years with multiple sclerosis.

This rearrangement joins TRBV6-5 to TRBJ2-1; D unresolved. With the DNA end fitting TRBJ2-7 better, the J assignment may be wrong. This CDR3 has 13 amino acids. Per germline, CDR1 MNHEY and CDR2 SVGAGI. For the CDR3, the DNA is TGTGCCAGCAGTCCCTCAGTATGGAATGAGCAGTACTTC. Protein: CASSPSVWNEQYF.

This clonotype came up once. This sequence joins TRBV6-5 and TRBJ1-5, with 7 bases lining up with TRBD1. The V and J ends lost 5 bases and 4 bases, in that order; junction bases with no gene match: 8. Germline V CDR1 and CDR2: MNHEY, SVGAGI. The length of the CDR3 is 15 residues. CDR3 in amino acids: CASSPNRGENQPQHF. CDR3 sequence (DNA): TGTGCCAGCAGTCCCAACAGGGGCGAGAATCAGCCCCAGCATTTT.

Ten or more counts support this clonotype. The rearrangement links TRBV29-1 to TRBJ2-7; D is undetermined. The CDR3 contains 10 residues. Deletions cut 8 bases from V and 5 bases from J, with 10 bases between. Germline assignment: CDR1 SQVTM and CDR2 ANQGSEA. The CDR3 DNA follows: TGCAGCCTGGGTAGAGACGAGCAGTACTTC. Encoded protein: CSLGRDEQYF.

This clonotype appeared a few times. This chain joins TRBV9 and TRBJ1-2; D not resolved. This CDR3 comprises 13 residues. CDR1 is SGDLS and CDR2 is YYNGEE in the germline V gene. V was pared by 0 bases and J by 10 bases, with 13 bases between. The CDR3 nucleotides are TGTGCCAGCAGCGTAGCCGGAGGACCCGACTACACCTTC. This gives the protein CASSVAGGPDYTF.

This clonotype was observed at least ten times. The chain combines TRBV5-1 with TRBJ2-1; either TRBD1 or TRBD2 may supply D (5 bases each). V shed 2 bases and J shed 7 bases, with 19 bases lying between them. Germline values: CDR1 SGHRS, CDR2 YFSETQ. The CDR3 length is 16 residues. CDR3 sequence: CASSLPPGPGGNEQFF. CDR3 coding DNA: TGCGCCAGCAGCTTACCTCCGGGACCCGGCGGGAATGAGCAGTTCTTC.

The rearrangement links TRBV20-1 to TRBJ2-5; 7 bases fit TRBD2. The germline gives CDR1 DFQATT, CDR2 SNEGSKA (reference sequence). The CDR3 length is 12 residues. Trimming took 3 bases from V and 7 from J; bases not matched to a gene: 5. CDR3 bases: TGCAGTGCTAGGCCGGGAGGCAGGACCCAGTACTTC. It codes for CSARPGGRTQYF.

The CDR3 DNA is TGCAGTGCTAGAACTAGCGGGAGGCAGAATGAGCAGTTCTTC. Amino acid sequence: CSARTSGRQNEQFF. The chain is built from TRBV20-1 and TRBJ2-1; TRBD2 aligns across 12 bases. Germline CDR1 DFQATT, CDR2 SNEGSKA (reference sequence). The CDR3 is 14 amino acids. Unmatched junction bases numbered 3, after V lost 2 bases and J lost 7 bases.

This chain joins TRBV20-1 and TRBJ1-2, with D unclear. Germline V CDR1 and CDR2: DFQATT, SNEGSKA (reference sequence). Trimming left V 5 bases short and J 7 bases short, with 17 bases between. This CDR3 comprises 13 residues. CDR3 region: CSAVLVIGSGYTF. Written as DNA, the CDR3 is TGCAGTGCTGTCTTGGTCATTGGGAGTGGCTACACCTTC.

This clonotype was seen a few times. The rearrangement uses TRBV10-3 and TRBJ2-1; 7 bases align to TRBD1. The junction had 7 bases not matched to a gene; V was cut back by 2 bases and J by 3 bases. The V gene's germline CDR1 is ENHRY and CDR2 SYGVKD. The CDR3 consists of 16 residues. The CDR3 DNA follows: TGTGCCATCAGTGAGGGGGACAGTTGGAACTACAATGAGCAGTTCTTC. Protein product: CAISEGDSWNYNEQFF.